This T cell receptor beta chain comes out of a study of shared clonotypes between healthy human individuals. Looking at the study overall: Three CD4 naive, three CD4 memory, two CD8 naive and one CD8 memory plate were used per donor.

About this clone: The antigen is not known.

The CDR3 consists of 14 residues. V gave up 7 bases and J gave up 0 bases; unmatched junction bases: 4. Per germline, CDR1 MNHNS and CDR2 SASEGT. Sequencing was performed with immunoSEQ multiplex PCR; in TCRdb, only in-frame clones are kept and a portion is missing. There are under 2,500,000 clones in the sample; approximately 95% occur only once, and over 0.1% lies in the top ten. Study results and caveats: Sorted-subset sequencing, rarefaction showed, was incomplete despite large depth. Memory subsets generally showed smaller estimated richness than naive subsets did. Generation probability values for non-shared clonotypes were lower than those for clonotypes shared by all four donors.

The chain employs TRBV6-1 and TRBJ2-7, with 9 bases matching TRBD1. What was sequenced was naive CD4+ T cells sorted from blood. The subset: CD45RA+ positively selected. The source of this sequence is a man aged 18 to 30 in good health. CDR3 nucleotide sequence: TGTGCCAGCACCCGGGACAGGGCCTCCTACGAGCAGTACTTC. It specifies CASTRDRASYEQYF.